This T cell receptor (beta chain) was identified in a study of blood T cell repertoires in COVID-19. Background on the study: Specimens from acute and convalescent COVID-19 originated in the United States, Italy and Spain. PBMCs, B-cell-depleted T cells, or T cells were the source of the cDNA or gDNA that made up the material.

J gave up 6 bases and V 1 base, and 5 bases lay outside the gene matches. Germline values: CDR1 SGHVS, CDR2 FNYEAQ. The CDR3 is 14 residues long. Original handling: Amplification of reference gene primers provided the estimated nucleated cell counts. Profiled with immunoSEQ multiplex PCR; TCRdb holds only in-frame clones, not every one. Clonal size and the V and J genes are those of that table, whereas D and trimming came from the DNA. The profile shows tens of thousands of clones, 90% of them singletons. V usage is TRBV7-6 and J usage is TRBJ1-1; 7 nucleotides match TRBD1. Sequencing was performed on peripheral blood. The clonotype originates from a man older than 75 with acute or convalescent COVID-19. The CDR3 here is CASSLGGGRAEAFF. Written as DNA, the CDR3 is TGTGCCAGCAGCTTAGGAGGGGGCCGGGCTGAAGCTTTCTTT.